This T cell receptor (beta chain) was documented in a study of cytomegalovirus exposure and HLA in healthy donors (TCRdb year 2017). About the full investigation: An earlier analysis of several hundred of the donors reported 250 to 350 Gb of sequence data and 120 million or so unique TCR beta sequences from approximately 180 million T cells. An early release covering more than 500 HLA-typed donors comprised about 290 gigabases of sequencing data and some 79 million unique TCR sequences. The genetic ancestry cluster associated with self-reported Caucasian donors included 81% of the 300 to 400 genotyped donors. The aim of the study was to test whether cataloging public T cell receptors could identify signatures of past pathogen exposure. The study profiled the T cell repertoires of hundreds of subjects by immunosequencing and related them to cytomegalovirus serostatus. A separate validation cohort of 100 to 150 different subjects was used in addition to the approximately 700-subject first cohort. High-throughput TCR immunosequencing, statistical association of individual TCRs with disease status, and machine learning were combined to predict cytomegalovirus infection status. A later analysis re-examined previously published TCR beta repertoires from about 700 donors and added high-resolution HLA genotyping to investigate patterns of TCR occurrence. In the later analysis, no new phenotypic data were used to find candidate immune exposures; instead, reliance was placed on TCR beta sequences and their occurrence across donors. In an earlier analysis of 587 of the donors, high-throughput TCR beta sequencing was used to judge whether each TCR beta V gene segment behaved as functional or pseudogenic. Donor age, sex, ethnicity and CMV serostatus were compiled alongside the repertoire data. In a later genetic analysis, genome-wide SNP genotypes for about 55% of the 666 donors were used, and that subset was treated as a discovery cohort. Every discovery cohort repertoire had been produced on one sequencing platform. Class I and class II HLA loci were covered by the typing at four-digit resolution. Typing coverage varied by locus: roughly 629-640 donors for A, B, C, DRB1 and DQB1; under 550 for DQA1; more than 600 for DPA1; roughly 450 for DPB1. A few DR-DQ haplotypes were treated as single units for association and clustering because of strong linkage in the cohort. Among 300 to 500 genotyped donors of the cohort, an average of around 250,000 unique TCR beta nucleotide sequences was sequenced per donor, of which roughly 17% were non-productive.

Library preparation was by the immunoSEQ multiplex PCR assay. For the multiplex PCR, a mixture combining 60 forward primers for TCR Vbeta segments and 13 reverse primers for TCR Jbeta segments was used. The CDR3 region of rearranged TCR beta genes was amplified from genomic DNA with a multiplex PCR assay. Amplified TCR beta libraries were sequenced as 87-base-pair reads on the Illumina HiSeq System. The original pipeline was this. Across the 600 to 700 repertoires, a later analysis counted 78 million or so unique TCR beta chains, around 11 million of which were shared by at least two donors. Raw reads were error-corrected and collapsed into unique sequences with a nearest-neighbor algorithm that merged closely related sequences to remove PCR and sequencing errors. V, D and J gene segments were assigned by aligning CDR3 sequences to IMGT reference sequences. For a sequence to be retained, a match of at least six nucleotides to both a V gene segment and a J gene segment was required. A rearrangement was called productive if the CDR3 had no stop codons and remained in frame with V and J, and every other rearrangement was called non-productive. CDR3 was defined by IMGT convention, running from the second conserved V-encoded cysteine to the conserved J-encoded phenylalanine. In an earlier analysis of roughly 580 of the donors, sequences lacking an unambiguous match to a single V gene segment were excluded. In an earlier analysis of 587 of the donors, V segments were called functional above 56.7% productive rearrangements and were called segregating when the between-donor standard deviation exceeded 5%. A statistical classification framework was built for diagnosing cytomegalovirus status from the catalog of TCR beta chain sequences. V and J gene assignment, in a later analysis, came from comparing TCR nucleotide sequences with IMGT/GENE-DB human TR gene sequences. In a later analysis, CDR3 sequences and most-parsimonious VDJ recombination scenarios were assigned using the TCRdist pipeline. A later analysis defined each TCR beta chain by its CDR3 amino acid sequence plus V-gene family, and excluded reads lacking a unique V-gene family. To address suspected cross-contamination and a sequencing artifact, a later analysis removed approximately 590 highly shared, low-generation-probability nucleotide sequences. In a later analysis, a clonal expansion index for each public chain was calculated from normalized within-repertoire ranks of inferred template counts. In a later analysis, generation probabilities were computed with a VDJ recombination model fitted to out-of-frame rearrangements, and the resulting probabilities were checked against IGoR. A later analysis scored TCR-TCR, TCR-HLA and TCR-CMV co-occurrence with hypergeometric tests, applying a repertoire-size bias correction to TCR pairs. False discovery rates were estimated in a later analysis by permuting HLA or CMV assignments 20 times. In a later analysis, co-occurring TCRs were grouped using DBSCAN, and TCRdist sequence similarity was added for clustering within HLA-allele-positive subsets. For co-occurrence clustering, repertoires with fewer than 30,000 or more than 120,000 public chains were excluded, along with 4 to 6 repertoires with anomalous nucleotide sharing. TCRdb retrieved this table from immuneACCESS and kept in-frame rearrangements only. Not all clones are present; in checked studies, unresolved V genes account for under half, and no reason is known for the remainder. V, J and clone size were drawn from that table, and D and trimming were deduced from the DNA. A total of approximately 160,000 clones appear in this sample, approximately 80% of them only once. 1.6% of the sample comes from the top ten.

With regard to this clone: Its antigen is still unknown. Base qualities are not at hand, and no much larger clone is one base apart.

Taken from cysteine to phenylalanine, the CDR3 has 16 residues. The read is trimmed to its CDR3 DNA, 48 bases read in frame from base 1. The germline V end is reduced by 0 bases and the J end by 2 bases; junction bases left unmatched: 6. CDR1 and CDR2 are drawn from the germline V gene: LGHNA, YNFKEQ. Results the study describes overall, beyond this receptor: A further reported finding was that TCR beta sequences accurately predicted the HLA-A and HLA-B alleles for most subjects in the first cohort. Correlated functional status among segregating V segments might be attributable to linkage disequilibrium, but an unknown experimental factor could not be ruled out. A later analysis found that most CMV-associated TCR beta chains appeared HLA-restricted, with HLA associations seemingly driven largely by CMV exposure. Compared with equally common non-associated chains, HLA-associated TCR beta chains in a later analysis were more clonally expanded and had lower generation probabilities. A cluster of highly shared sequence variants was judged likely to be a technical artifact of the sequencing pipeline. According to the authors, the approach could potentially be generalized to other disease states and immunological phenotypes. An earlier analysis of 450 to 750 of the donors showed that most TCR beta V segments appeared in productive rearrangements either about 90% or about 30% of the time, which broadly matched IMGT annotations. In vitro tests confirmed that a few of the cytomegalovirus-associated TCR beta chains recognize cytomegalovirus antigens. A later analysis found that TCR association rates varied across HLA loci, with DRB1 alleles showing the most associated TCRs and HLA-C alleles the fewest. CMV serostatus was the only immune exposure information available for the cohort. At a false discovery rate of 0.05, a later analysis linked 16,951 TCR beta sequences to specific HLA alleles. Sequencing depth was assumed to be roughly uniform across donors in the presence/absence analyses, though that assumption may not hold. In a later analysis, several top co-occurrence clusters were reported to appear linked to parvovirus B19, influenza, CMV and Epstein-Barr virus. HLA typing was unavailable for some donors at each locus, so association tests used only the typed subset. Compared with the roughly 700-donor mean, donors in an Asian-associated ancestry cluster had fewer N-insertions in productive TCRs, according to a later genetic analysis. A total of 150 to 200 TCR beta chains were listed by the study as associated with cytomegalovirus. The 87-base-pair reads could not distinguish some IMGT-functional V segments, including TRBV6-2 and TRBV6-3, so those segments were excluded. An association between a missense DCLRE1C variant and V-gene and J-gene trimming of TCR beta chains was found in a later genetic analysis and replicated in an independent cohort. Most TCR sequences were seen in very few donors, while some public TCRs were found in many individuals. In both the original and validation cohorts, the classifier was reported to diagnose cytomegalovirus status with high specificity and sensitivity. Because counts were too low, roughly 16 rarely observed V segments, including chromosome 9 orphons, were excluded from the earlier analysis of several hundred of the donors. Strong co-occurrence of HLA alleles, especially DR and DQ, made assigning TCR associations to individual alleles difficult. In this cohort, only TCR beta chains were sequenced, and detectable features were limited by the absence of alpha or paired-chain data.

The cohort comprised 550 to 700 healthy bone marrow donors. Cohort members were all nominally healthy when sampled, although unrecorded immune exposures were likely present. The donor was CMV seronegative and was included in the group of a few hundred seronegative cohort members. Every donor gave a peripheral blood sample, and the peripheral blood mononuclear cells from that sample were used for TCR beta sequencing. Genomic DNA was extracted from the blood cell samples with the Qiagen DNeasy Blood Extraction Kit. The sequencing input was PBMCs. The chain is assembled from TRBV4-2 and TRBJ2-7, and TRBD2 matches 8 of the central bases. The source is a woman aged 25-40 years in good health and CMV-seronegative. The DNA sequence is given as TGTGCCAGCAGCCAAGAAGGGAGCGGGAGACCCTACGAGCAGTACTTC. It specifies CASSQEGSGRPYEQYF.